The next 22 T cell receptor beta chains were all read from a single sample in a study of naive and memory T cell subsets. TCR cDNA received a 3' ligated oligonucleotide that carried a UMI. The SP2 primer and nested alpha and beta constant region primers amplified ligated cDNA in four rounds. TCRdb re-called the 5' RACE reads with MiXCR, one entry per CDR3 protein. The table lists roughly 48,000 distinct CDR3 sequences, 4.7% of them singletons. The origin of the receptors is a female donor in good health.

This clonotype was counted ten times or more. The J gene is TRBJ1-1, the V gene TRBV29-1; D gene ambiguous. CDR3 length: 14 amino acids. Trimming took off 6 bases at V and 1 base at J, with 15 bases between the two ends. CDR1 SQVTM and CDR2 ANQGSEA come from the germline V gene. The CDR3 loop is CSVGVFGQNTEAFF. The CDR3 DNA reads TGCAGCGTAGGCGTATTCGGGCAGAACACTGAAGCTTTCTTT. The full variable domain, rest sourced from reference TRBV29-1 and TRBJ1-1, is SAVISQKPSRDICQRGTSLTIQCQVDSQVTMMFWYRQQPGQSLTLIATANQGSEATYESGFVIDKFPISRPNLTFSTLTVSNMSPEDSSIYLCSVGVFGQNTEAFFGQGTRLTVV.

This clonotype was detected many times. V is TRBV4-2 and J is TRBJ2-7, with 7 nucleotides matching TRBD2. Trimming cost V 0 bases and J 5 bases; bases outside gene matches: 10. Germline V gene sequence: CDR1 LGHNA, CDR2 YNFKEQ. The CDR3 length is 16 residues. The CDR3 loop is CASSQDGRERLHEQYF. As DNA, the CDR3 is TGTGCCAGCAGCCAAGATGGGCGGGAGAGGCTCCACGAGCAGTACTTC.

This clonotype was seen many times. V gene TRBV28 combines with J gene TRBJ2-3, with 7 bases fitting TRBD1. The CDR3 contains 14 residues. Germline CDR1 and CDR2: MDHEN and SYDVKM. V dropped 6 bases and J dropped 4; count of bases not matched to a gene: 7. The CDR3: CASRGWDRSDTQYF. CDR3 coding DNA: TGTGCCAGCAGAGGCTGGGACAGATCAGATACGCAGTATTTT.

The sample holds many counts of this clonotype. V gene TRBV6-4 combines with J gene TRBJ2-3; perhaps TRBD2 as D (6 bases). Germline loops: CDR1 MRHNA, CDR2 SNTAGT. The CDR3 sequence is 14 residues long. V lost 3 bases and J 2 bases, leaving 9 bases between the germline ends. Here the CDR3 reads CASSEGGHTDTQYF. The DNA of the CDR3 is TGTGCCAGCAGTGAGGGAGGACACACAGATACGCAGTATTTT.

This clonotype was seen many times. The chain carries TRBV4-2 and TRBJ1-2; TRBD1 is a possible D gene (5 bases). Trimming left V 8 bases short and J 2 bases short, with 21 bases between. Germline V gene sequence: CDR1 LGHNA, CDR2 YNFKEQ. This CDR3 has 16 residues. The CDR3 nucleotides are TGTGCCAGCGGACGGGGGGGTCTAACCACCAACTATGGCTACACCTTC. It yields the protein CASGRGGLTTNYGYTF.

This clonotype was seen ten or more times. The chain couples TRBV29-1 to TRBJ2-1; D is unclear. This CDR3 spans 14 amino acids. The V end lost 8 bases, the J end lost 3 bases, and 17 bases lay between the germline ends. The germline V gene has CDR1 SQVTM and CDR2 ANQGSEA. The DNA for the CDR3 is TGCAGCCCAATTGGGCCACCGATCTACAATGAGCAGTTCTTC. Its protein product is CSPIGPPIYNEQFF.

This rearrangement joins TRBV5-4 to TRBJ2-7; maybe TRBD1 (6 bases). Germline assignment: CDR1 SGHNT and CDR2 YYREEE (reference sequence). The germline V and J ends were trimmed by 1 base and 5 bases, with 16 bases remaining between them. The CDR3 totals 15 residues. CDR3 sequence (DNA): TGTGCCAGCAGCTTGTTGCCAGGGGAGCGCAACGAGCAGTACTTC. It translates to CASSLLPGERNEQYF.

CDR3 nucleotide sequence: TGTGCCAGCAGCGACGAAGGGACTCTCGACAATGAGCAGTTCTTC. This codes for CASSDEGTLDNEQFF. The V and J genes are TRBV12-3 or TRBV12-4 and TRBJ2-1, with D maybe TRBD2 (6 bases). The CDR3 consists of 15 residues. The V end lost 6 bases, the J end lost 5 bases, and 17 bases lay between the germline ends.

This clonotype appeared once. A read error may explain this, as a much larger clone is one base away. This sequence joins TRBV7-8 and TRBJ1-6, with TRBD1 matching 7 bases. The CDR3 runs to 17 residues. Germline CDR1 reads SGHVS; CDR2 reads FQNEAQ. This CDR3 reads CASSSSVRGQLNLPLHF. As DNA, the CDR3 is TGTGCCAGCAGCTCTAGTGTTCGGGGACAGCTAAATTTACCCCTCCACTTT.

This clonotype has a count of ten or more. The V and J genes are TRBV6-2 or TRBV6-3 and TRBJ2-5; D gene uncertain. V lost 2 bases to trimming and J lost 2 bases, with 6 bases between them. Looked up from germline, CDR1 is MNHEY and CDR2 is SVGEGT. This CDR3 is 13 amino acids long. The DNA of the CDR3 is TGTGCCAGCAGTTACAAGCTACAAGAGACCCAGTACTTC. This sequence encodes CASSYKLQETQYF.

This clonotype was observed at least ten times. The chain recombines TRBV28 with TRBJ1-2; the D is unclear. The CDR3 length is 11 residues. V lost 6 bases, J lost 5 bases, and 7 bases lay in between. The germline V gene encodes CDR1 MDHEN and CDR2 SYDVKM. The CDR3, as DNA: TGTGCCAGCAGCAAGGGATATGGCTACACCTTC. This encodes CASSKGYGYTF.

This clonotype was observed a handful of times. The junction does not match germline at one end; this may be a read error. The rearrangement links TRBV29-1 to TRBJ1-2; D ambiguous. The CDR3 is 16 residues long. CDR1 is SQVTM, CDR2 ANQGSEA, per germline. CDR3 nucleotides: TGCAGCGTTGATCAAGGATGGAGAGGAGTTAACTATGGCGACACCTTC. Translating it yields CSVDQGWRGVNYGDTF. Full variable domain (outside the CDR3, taken from reference TRBV29-1 and TRBJ1-2): SAVISQKPSRDICQRGTSLTIQCQVDSQVTMMFWYRQQPGQSLTLIATANQGSEATYESGFVIDKFPISRPNLTFSTLTVSNMSPEDSSIYLCSVDQGWRGVNYGDTFGSGTRLTVV.

Notes on this clonotype: A read error may explain this, as a much larger clone is one base away. The chain is built from TRBV19 and TRBJ1-2; 7 bases match TRBD1. CDR3 length: 15 residues. The germline V gene has CDR1 LNHDA and CDR2 SQIVND (reference sequence). This CDR3 reads CASSISGQPIYGCTF. CDR3 bases: TGTGCCAGTAGTATCTCGGGACAGCCGATCTATGGCTGCACCTTC.

In this sample, this clonotype turned up once. One base away lies a much larger clone, so this may be a sequencing read error. V gene TRBV29-1 combines with J gene TRBJ2-1; D gene unclear. Germline V gene data show CDR1 as SQVTM and CDR2 as ANQGSEA. The ends were cut back, 1 base at V and 2 bases at J, with 6 bases in the middle. This CDR3 spans 13 amino acids. This chain's CDR3 is CSVEGIPYNEQFF. The CDR3 DNA follows: TGCAGCGTTGAAGGGATCCCCTACAATGAGCAGTTCTTC.

This clonotype was recorded at least ten times. J is TRBJ1-5 and V is TRBV20-1, with no clear D. Germline V gene data show CDR1 as DFQATT and CDR2 as SNEGSKA (reference sequence). V lost 2 bases and J lost 0, with 8 bases in between. The CDR3 contains 14 residues. The CDR3 DNA is TGCAGTGCTAGACGGGCAAATAGCAATCAGCCCCAGCATTTT. This codes for CSARRANSNQPQHF.

A single count supports this clonotype. A much larger clone lies a single base off, so this may be a read error. This chain joins TRBV20-1 and TRBJ2-7; 8 nucleotides align to TRBD2. This CDR3 is built from 16 residues. The germline V gene has CDR1 DFQATT and CDR2 SNEGSKA (reference sequence). The CDR3 bases are TGCAATGCTAAACAAGCGGGAGTGATTGGTGGCTACGAGCAGTACTTC. This gives the protein CNAKQAGVIGGYEQYF.

This clonotype was observed a few times. The chain joins TRBV6-5 to TRBJ2-3; D is possibly TRBD1 or TRBD2 (5 bases each). Germline V lookup: CDR1 MNHEY, CDR2 SVGAGI. This CDR3 has 15 residues. V shed 2 bases and J shed 0 bases, with 9 bases lying between them. The CDR3 reads CASSYGGVSTDTQYF. The CDR3 coding sequence is TGTGCCAGCAGTTACGGGGGAGTTAGCACAGATACGCAGTATTTT.

Notes on this clonotype: The germline gene is not matched at one end of the junction; a read error may be the cause. This chain connects TRBV5-4 to TRBJ2-1; no definite D call. Germline values: CDR1 SGHNT, CDR2 YYREEE (reference sequence). CDR3 length equals 14 residues. The CDR3 region has the DNA TGTGCCAGCACCTTGCGGAAATCGGGCAATGAGCAGTTCTTC. The encoded protein is CASTLRKSGNEQFF.

This clonotype was recorded many times. The J gene is TRBJ2-2, the V gene TRBV7-2; maybe TRBD1 (5 bases). Trimming removed 2 bases at V and 3 bases at J, with 10 bases between. Germline-derived CDR1 and CDR2 are SGHTA and FQGNSA. This CDR3 has 15 amino acids. In DNA form, the CDR3 reads TGTGCCAGCAGCTTACAGGGCATCGACACCGGGGAGCTGTTTTTT. Protein sequence: CASSLQGIDTGELFF.

This clonotype was detected ten times or more. The chain carries TRBV28 and TRBJ2-7; 9 bases match TRBD2. Germline V gives CDR1 MDHEN, CDR2 SYDVKM. This CDR3 is built from 15 residues. The ends lost 2 bases at V and 1 base at J; junction bases unmatched: 3. CDR3 in amino acids: CASSLAAGGSYEQYF. CDR3 nucleotide sequence: TGTGCCAGCAGTTTAGCGGCGGGAGGGTCCTACGAGCAGTACTTC.

This clonotype was seen repeatedly, ten times or more. This chain's CDR3 is CASSQEYGSSSYEQYF. The DNA of the CDR3 is TGTGCCAGCAGCCAAGAGTACGGGAGTAGTTCCTACGAGCAGTACTTC. The chain joins TRBV4-2 to TRBJ2-7; TRBD2 might be the D (6 bases). Looked up from germline, CDR1 is LGHNA and CDR2 is YNFKEQ. V was pared by 0 bases and J by 1 base, with 13 bases between. This CDR3 comprises 16 residues.

Ten or more counts support this clonotype. The chain employs TRBV29-1 and TRBJ2-3, with D possibly called TRBD1 or TRBD2 (5 bases each). V lost 6 bases and J lost 2, with 21 bases in between. From germline, CDR1 is SQVTM and CDR2 ANQGSEA. The CDR3 sequence is 16 residues long. Here the CDR3 DNA reads TGCAGCGTAGACAAAGGGACCACACGACTCACAGATACGCAGTATTTT. This sequence encodes CSVDKGTTRLTDTQYF.